The rows below give T cell receptor beta chains drawn from one sample of a study of shared clonotypes between healthy human individuals. The method was immunoSEQ multiplex PCR; TCRdb's version includes in-frame clones alone and lacks a portion of them. Among some 2 million clones listed, roughly 95% were seen once. The material sequenced was naive CD8+ T cells sorted from blood. The receptor source for this set is a man between 18 and 29 years old in good health. The CDR3 runs from the conserved cysteine through the conserved F or W. The D gene is left open where the match is weak. Clone size is given for some rows only: seen once, a few or many times, or a class if the clone is expanded.

D	size	V	J	DNA	CDR3
NA	NA	TRBV6-1	TRBJ1-4	TGTGCCAGCAAAGATTTAGGATATGAAAAACTGTTTTTT	CASKDLGYEKLFF
TRBD1	NA	TRBV14	TRBJ2-7	TGTGCCAGCAGCCAAGAGGTCTTGAGGGACAGCTTATCCTACGAGCAGTACTTC	CASSQEVLRDSLSYEQYF
TRBD1	NA	TRBV6-5	TRBJ1-1	TGTGCCAGCAGTTACTGGCCAGGGGGCGACACTGAAGCTTTCTTT	CASSYWPGGDTEAFF
NA	NA	TRBV13	TRBJ2-7	TGTGCCAGCAGCCAGCAGTCCTTGGAGCAGTACTTC	CASSQQSLEQYF
NA	NA	TRBV5-1	TRBJ2-1	TGCGCCAGCAGCTTGAGCCAGGGGTCCTACAATGAGCAGTTCTTC	CASSLSQGSYNEQFF
NA	NA	TRBV7-9	TRBJ2-2	TGTGCCAGCAGCTTAGTCCAGGGTACCGGGGAGCTGTTTTTT	CASSLVQGTGELFF
NA	NA	TRBV5-6	TRBJ2-7	TGTGCCAGCAGCCCCGGGAACTACGAGCAGTACTTC	CASSPGNYEQYF
NA	NA	TRBV5-6	TRBJ2-5	TGTGCCAGCAGCGCGGATCTTGACCAGGGGGAGACCCAGTACTTC	CASSADLDQGETQYF
TRBD1	NA	TRBV4-1	TRBJ2-6	TGCGCCAGCAGCCAGGGTCCCGGGACAGGGACAATAAGCTCTGGGGCCAACGTCCTGACTTTC	CASSQGPGTGTISSGANVLTF
NA	NA	TRBV13	TRBJ1-2	TGTGCCAGCAGCTTAGGAGGCGGGCCCCATGGCTACACCTTC	CASSLGGGPHGYTF
TRBD2	once	TRBV7-9	TRBJ2-3	TGTGCCAGCAGTTACCTAGCGGGAGGACCAGATACGCAGTATTTT	CASSYLAGGPDTQYF
NA	NA	TRBV4-3	TRBJ2-7	TGCGCCAGCAGCCAAGGACTGTGGGGCGAGCAGTACTTC	CASSQGLWGEQYF
TRBD2	NA	TRBV13	TRBJ2-5	TGTGCCAGCAGCTTAGGAGTGGGCGGGAGACAGGAGACCCAGTACTTC	CASSLGVGGRQETQYF
NA	NA	TRBV6-1	TRBJ2-2	TGTGCCACCCGAGGACTTAACACCGGGGAGCTGTTTTTT	CATRGLNTGELFF
TRBD1	NA	TRBV5-5	TRBJ2-5	TGTGCCAGCAGCCCGGACAGGGGGCAAGAGACCCAGTACTTC	CASSPDRGQETQYF
NA	NA	TRBV5-6	TRBJ2-1	TGTGCCAGCAGCTTGGAGGCGGCCGGTTGGGAGCAGTTCTTC	CASSLEAAGWEQFF
NA	NA	TRBV25-1	TRBJ1-1	TGTGCCAGCAGTGTAGGGGTGGGCACTGAAGCTTTCTTT	CASSVGVGTEAFF
NA	NA	TRBV7-8	TRBJ2-7	TGTGCCAGCAGCTACGACAGGTCCAGCTCCTACGAGCAGTACTTC	CASSYDRSSSYEQYF
NA	NA	TRBV30	TRBJ1-3	TGTGCCTGGAGTAACGGGAACTCTGGAAACACCATATATTTT	CAWSNGNSGNTIYF
NA	once	TRBV6-1	TRBJ2-5	TGTGCCAGCAGTGAAGGGCGAGGGTCGCAGGTCCAAGAGACCCAGTACTTC	CASSEGRGSQVQETQYF
NA	NA	TRBV15	TRBJ1-1	TGTGCCACCAGCAGAGACAGGGGTCGGGGGACTGAAGCTTTCTTT	CATSRDRGRGTEAFF
TRBD1	NA	TRBV7-6	TRBJ2-7	TGTGCCAGCAGCACGGGACAGACCTACGAGCAGTACTTC	CASSTGQTYEQYF
TRBD1	NA	TRBV28	TRBJ2-7	TGTGCCAGCAGTTTTAACAGGGGGCTCTACGAGCAGTACTTC	CASSFNRGLYEQYF
NA	NA	TRBV28	TRBJ1-5	TGTGCCAGTTGGGGTTTCGGAAGTCCCCAGCATTTT	CASWGFGSPQHF
TRBD1	NA	TRBV10-3	TRBJ2-7	TGTGCCATCGGCAAGATCCCGGGACAGGGGGCGAATGAGCAGTACTTC	CAIGKIPGQGANEQYF
NA	NA	TRBV6-1	TRBJ2-7	TGTGCCAGCAGTGAAGGTACAGACTACGAGCAGTACTTC	CASSEGTDYEQYF
TRBD1	NA	TRBV5-6	TRBJ2-5	TGTGCCAGCAGCTTACAGGGGTTCCCGGAGACCCAGTACTTC	CASSLQGFPETQYF
NA	NA	TRBV18	TRBJ2-7	TGTGCCAGCTCCCCCCCAGGGTCCTACGAGCAGTACTTC	CASSPPGSYEQYF
TRBD2	once	TRBV4-3	TRBJ2-7	TGCGCCAGCAGCCAAGATCTAGCGGGGGCCTCCTACGAGCAGTACTTC	CASSQDLAGASYEQYF
NA	once	TRBV7-8	TRBJ1-1	TGTGCCAGCAGCTTAGCGACAGACATCATGAACACTGAAGCTTTCTTT	CASSLATDIMNTEAFF
NA	few	TRBV27	TRBJ1-6	TGTGCCAGCAGTTTATCGGGGATGGCTTATAATTCACCCCTCCACTTT	CASSLSGMAYNSPLHF
NA	NA	TRBV30	TRBJ2-7	TGTGCCTGGAGCCCAGAGTCCTACGAGCAGTACTTC	CAWSPESYEQYF
TRBD1	NA	TRBV6-1	TRBJ2-6	TGTGCCAGCAGTGTTCGACAGGGGGGTGGGGCCAACGTCCTGACTTTC	CASSVRQGGGANVLTF
TRBD1	NA	TRBV19	TRBJ2-7	TGTGCCAGTGGGACAGGGGGAGCATCCTACGAGCAGTACTTC	CASGTGGASYEQYF
NA	NA	TRBV27	TRBJ2-1	TGTGCCAGTTCTCTCGTGGTTAGTAGAATTTACAATGAGCAGTTCTTC	CASSLVVSRIYNEQFF
NA	NA	TRBV10-3	TRBJ2-2	TGTGCCATCAGTGAGAACAGTGAGAACACCGGGGAGCTGTTTTTT	CAISENSENTGELFF
NA	NA	TRBV5-1	TRBJ2-7	TGCGCCAGCAGCTTGGACGGCAACTCCTACGAGCAGTACTTC	CASSLDGNSYEQYF
NA	NA	TRBV5-7	TRBJ2-2	TGTGCCAGCAGCTTGGCCGGGCGGGAAAACACCGGGGAGCTGTTTTTT	CASSLAGRENTGELFF
TRBD1	NA	TRBV13	TRBJ1-1	TGTGCCAGCAGCTTGACAGGGTACACTGAAGCTTTCTTT	CASSLTGYTEAFF
NA	NA	TRBV7-2	TRBJ2-2	TGTGCCAGCGGGCCCGGGGAGCTGTTTTTT	CASGPGELFF
NA	NA	TRBV7-9	TRBJ2-7	TGTGCCAGCAGCGACGACTTGACAGCCGAGCAGTACTTC	CASSDDLTAEQYF
TRBD1	NA	TRBV5-4	TRBJ1-2	TGTGCCAGCAGCGGGCCGGACAGGGTCACCAACTATGGCTACACCTTC	CASSGPDRVTNYGYTF
NA	NA	TRBV28	TRBJ2-5	TGTGCCAGCAACGCCGGGACTTTGGGGACCCAGTACTTC	CASNAGTLGTQYF
TRBD1	NA	TRBV10-1	TRBJ2-7	TGCGCCAGCGCTACGGGACAGTTTCACTACGAGCAGTACTTC	CASATGQFHYEQYF
NA	NA	TRBV29-1	TRBJ2-1	TGCAGCGTTGAAGGCAAGGAGAACAATGAGCAGTTCTTC	CSVEGKENNEQFF
NA	NA	TRBV7-6	TRBJ2-3	TGTGCCAGCAGCTTAGCGGGCGGTGACACAGATACGCAGTATTTT	CASSLAGGDTDTQYF
NA	NA	TRBV27	TRBJ2-2	TGTGCCAGCAGTTTAAACGGGGACTCCAGGAACACCGGGGAGCTGTTTTTT	CASSLNGDSRNTGELFF
NA	NA	TRBV2	TRBJ1-2	TGTGCCAGCAGCTCGGGGTACTATGGCTACACCTTC	CASSSGYYGYTF
NA	NA	TRBV7-2	TRBJ1-1	TGTGCCAGCAGCATTAAGGGGGGGCTGAACACTGAAGCTTTCTTT	CASSIKGGLNTEAFF
NA	NA	TRBV27	TRBJ1-2	TGTGCCAGCAGTTTATCGGGCCCTGGCGGCTATGGCTACACCTTC	CASSLSGPGGYGYTF
TRBD2	NA	TRBV5-4	TRBJ2-1	TGTGCCAGCAGCCCCCCAGCGGGACTAGCGGTTTACAATGAGCAGTTCTTC	CASSPPAGLAVYNEQFF
TRBD1	NA	TRBV10-3	TRBJ2-7	TGTGCCATCAGTGAGTCGGACAGGACCTACGAGCAGTACTTC	CAISESDRTYEQYF
NA	NA	TRBV20-1	TRBJ2-7	TGCAGTGCTAGAGAAAACTACGAGCAGTACTTC	CSARENYEQYF
NA	NA	TRBV11-2	TRBJ2-7	TGTGCCAGCAGTATTGGGGTTGGAACTGTGTACGAGCAGTACTTC	CASSIGVGTVYEQYF
NA	NA	TRBV2	TRBJ2-5	TGTGCCAGCAGTGAAGCGCCCCTTGGGGGACATCCACGAGAGACCCAGTACTTC	CASSEAPLGGHPRETQYF